What follows describes a single T cell receptor delta chain. Its antigen is undetermined. A read error is likely here: a far larger clone is one base away. Other DNA sequences in this specimen translate into the identical CDR3. Germline V CDR1 and CDR2: GEAIGNYY, EKD. The length of the CDR3 is 22 residues. V lost 0 bases and J lost 0; bases outside the gene matches: 21. Vgamma9/Vdelta2+ and Vdelta2-negative gammadelta T cells were flow-sorted from PBMC for bulk sequencing. These data originate in a study of γδ T cells in repeated Plasmodium falciparum infection. Study background: Donors were malaria-exposed Malian children or age- and gender-matched Australian children. Donors had four controlled P. falciparum NF54 infections over about 640 days.

TCRdb re-identified clones in the multiplex PCR reads via CATT. In the table there are about 93,000 delta-chain clones, more than 0.85% of which are singletons. The study's findings and limits: Malian children's Vdelta2-negative repertoires appeared more expanded and less diverse than Australians'. Repeated controlled infections reportedly drove waves of new clonotype selection in Vdelta2-negative, mostly Vdelta1+, gammadelta repertoires.

This chain links TRDV2 with TRDJ1, with 10 bases matching TRDD3. The J gene, absent from TCRdb, was called here by matching the DNA to germline. The clonotype originates from a pool of human donors (malaria-infected and uninfected, not separated). Sequences were obtained from gamma-delta T cells from blood. The CDR3 DNA sequence: TGTGCCTGTGACACCGTTCGGGGGGATACGCATCGGAGGCCTTCGTACACCGATAAACTCATCTTT. This codes for CACDTVRGDTHRRPSYTDKLIF.